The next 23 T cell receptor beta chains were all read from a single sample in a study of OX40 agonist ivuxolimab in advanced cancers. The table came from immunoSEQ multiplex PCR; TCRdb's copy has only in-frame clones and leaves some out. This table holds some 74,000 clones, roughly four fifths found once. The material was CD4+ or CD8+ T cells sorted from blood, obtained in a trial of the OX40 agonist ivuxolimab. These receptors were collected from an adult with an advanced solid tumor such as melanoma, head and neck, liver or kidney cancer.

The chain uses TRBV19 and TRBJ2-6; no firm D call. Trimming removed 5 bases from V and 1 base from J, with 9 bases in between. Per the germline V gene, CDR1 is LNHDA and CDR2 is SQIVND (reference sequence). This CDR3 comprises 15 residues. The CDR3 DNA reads TGTGCCAGTAGTCCAAAGAGATCTGGGGCCAACGTCCTGACTTTC. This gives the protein CASSPKRSGANVLTF.

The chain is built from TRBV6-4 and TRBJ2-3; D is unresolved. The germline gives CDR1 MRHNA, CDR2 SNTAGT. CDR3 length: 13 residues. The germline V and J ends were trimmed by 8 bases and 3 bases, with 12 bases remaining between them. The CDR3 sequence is CASPRDSTDTQYF. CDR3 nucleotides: TGTGCCAGCCCAAGGGATTCGACAGATACGCAGTATTTT.

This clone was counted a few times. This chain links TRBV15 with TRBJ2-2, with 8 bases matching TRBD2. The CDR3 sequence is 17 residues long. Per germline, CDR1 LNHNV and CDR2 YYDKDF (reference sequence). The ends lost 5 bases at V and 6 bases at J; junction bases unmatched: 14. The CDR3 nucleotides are TGTGCCACCAGCGGGGGGGCGGGGGGCACGAAGCCCGGGGAGCTGTTTTTT. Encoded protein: CATSGGAGGTKPGELFF.

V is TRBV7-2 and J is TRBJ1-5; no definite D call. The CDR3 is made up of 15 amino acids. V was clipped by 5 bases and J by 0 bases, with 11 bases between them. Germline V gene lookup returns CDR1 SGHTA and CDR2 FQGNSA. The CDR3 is CASSPDGSSNQPQHF. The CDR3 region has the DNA TGTGCCAGCAGCCCTGACGGAAGTAGCAATCAGCCCCAGCATTTT.

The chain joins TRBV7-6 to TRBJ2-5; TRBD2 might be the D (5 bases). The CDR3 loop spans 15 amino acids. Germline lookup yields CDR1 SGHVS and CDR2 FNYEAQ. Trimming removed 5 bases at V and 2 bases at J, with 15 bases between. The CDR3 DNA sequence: TGTGCCAGCAGCCCGGGGTATAGCGCACAAGAGACCCAGTACTTC. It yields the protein CASSPGYSAQETQYF. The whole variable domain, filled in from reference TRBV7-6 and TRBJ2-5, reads GAGVSQSPRYKVTKRGQDVALRCDPISGHVSLYWYRQALGQGPEFLTYFNYEAQQDKSGLPNDRFSAERPEGSISTLTIQRTEQRDSAMYRCASSPGYSAQETQYFGPGTRLLVL.

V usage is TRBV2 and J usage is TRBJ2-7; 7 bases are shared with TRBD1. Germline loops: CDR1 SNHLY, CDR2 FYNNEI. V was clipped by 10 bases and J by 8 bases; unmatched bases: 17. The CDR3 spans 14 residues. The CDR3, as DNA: TGTGCCACCGGGCGGGCAGGGGGTCGGGATAAGCAGTACTTC. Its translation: CATGRAGGRDKQYF.

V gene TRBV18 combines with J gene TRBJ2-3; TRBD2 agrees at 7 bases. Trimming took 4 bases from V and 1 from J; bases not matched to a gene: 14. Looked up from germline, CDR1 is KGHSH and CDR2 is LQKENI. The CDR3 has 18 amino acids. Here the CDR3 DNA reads TGTGCCAGCTCACTTGGGGAGAGCGGGACGGCACGCACAGATACGCAGTATTTT. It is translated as CASSLGESGTARTDTQYF.

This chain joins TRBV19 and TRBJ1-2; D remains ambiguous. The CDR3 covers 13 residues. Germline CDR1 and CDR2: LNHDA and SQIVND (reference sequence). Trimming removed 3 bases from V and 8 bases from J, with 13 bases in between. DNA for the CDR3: TGTGCCAGTAGTATCCCGGAGGTTGGAGGCTACACCTTC. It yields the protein CASSIPEVGGYTF. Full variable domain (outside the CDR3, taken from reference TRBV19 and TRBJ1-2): DGGITQSPKYLFRKEGQNVTLSCEQNLNHDAMYWYRQDPGQGLRLIYYSQIVNDFQKGDIAEGYSVSREKKESFPLTVTSAQKNPTAFYLCASSIPEVGGYTFGSGTRLTVV.

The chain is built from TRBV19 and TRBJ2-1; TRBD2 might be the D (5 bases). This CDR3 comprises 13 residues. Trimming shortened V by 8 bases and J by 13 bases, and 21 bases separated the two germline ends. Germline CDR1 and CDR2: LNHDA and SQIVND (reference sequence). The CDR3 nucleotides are TGTGCCAGTTCCACACTGCTAGCCGCGGCACAGTTCTTC. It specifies CASSTLLAAAQFF.

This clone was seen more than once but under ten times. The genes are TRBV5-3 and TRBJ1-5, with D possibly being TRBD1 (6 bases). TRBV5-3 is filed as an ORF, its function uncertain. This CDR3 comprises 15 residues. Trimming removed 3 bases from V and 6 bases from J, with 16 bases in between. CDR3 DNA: TGTGCCAGAAGCTGGCACGGGACAATCCCTCAGCCCCAGCATTTT. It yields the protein CARSWHGTIPQPQHF.

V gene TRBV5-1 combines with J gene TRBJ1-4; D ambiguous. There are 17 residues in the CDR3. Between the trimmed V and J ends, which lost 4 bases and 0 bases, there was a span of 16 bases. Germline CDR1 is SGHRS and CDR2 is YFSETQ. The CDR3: CASSIDGRVATNEKLFF. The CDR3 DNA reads TGCGCCAGCAGCATCGACGGCAGAGTTGCAACTAATGAAAAACTGTTTTTT. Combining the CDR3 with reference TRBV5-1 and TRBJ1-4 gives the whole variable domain KAGVTQTPRYLIKTRGQQVTLSCSPISGHRSVSWYQQTPGQGLQFLFEYFSETQRNKGNFPGRFSGRQFSNSRSEMNVSTLELGDSALYLCASSIDGRVATNEKLFFGSGTQLSVL.

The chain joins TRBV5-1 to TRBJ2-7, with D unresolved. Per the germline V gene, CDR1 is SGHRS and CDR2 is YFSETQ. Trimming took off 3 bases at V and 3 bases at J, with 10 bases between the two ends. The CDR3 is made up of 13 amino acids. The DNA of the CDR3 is TGCGCCAGCAGCTCGGACCTTGGCTACGAGCAGTACTTC. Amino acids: CASSSDLGYEQYF.

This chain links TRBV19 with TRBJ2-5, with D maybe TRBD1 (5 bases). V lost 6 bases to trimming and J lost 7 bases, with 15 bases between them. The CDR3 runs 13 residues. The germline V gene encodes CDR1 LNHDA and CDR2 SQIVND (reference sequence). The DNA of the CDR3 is TGTGCCAGTAGCCCACAGTTAAGGGGGACCCAGTACTTC. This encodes CASSPQLRGTQYF. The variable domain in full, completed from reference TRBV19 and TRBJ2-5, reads DGGITQSPKYLFRKEGQNVTLSCEQNLNHDAMYWYRQDPGQGLRLIYYSQIVNDFQKGDIAEGYSVSREKKESFPLTVTSAQKNPTAFYLCASSPQLRGTQYFGPGTRLLVL.

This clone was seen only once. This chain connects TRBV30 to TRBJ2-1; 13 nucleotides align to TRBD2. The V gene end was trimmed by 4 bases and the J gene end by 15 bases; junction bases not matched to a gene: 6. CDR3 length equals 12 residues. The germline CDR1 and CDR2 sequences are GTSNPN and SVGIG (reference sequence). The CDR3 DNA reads TGTGCCTGGACCCCGGGACTAGCGGGAAGGTTCTTC. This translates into CAWTPGLAGRFF.

In nucleotides, the CDR3 is TGTGCCAGCAGCTTAGGGGGGACGGGGCCCCAGCATTTT. The encoded protein is CASSLGGTGPQHF. V gene TRBV7-2 combines with J gene TRBJ1-5; D is possibly TRBD1 (5 bases). CDR1 is SGHTA, CDR2 FQGNSA, per germline. V was clipped by 1 base and J by 9 bases, with 10 bases between them. This CDR3 region has 13 residues.

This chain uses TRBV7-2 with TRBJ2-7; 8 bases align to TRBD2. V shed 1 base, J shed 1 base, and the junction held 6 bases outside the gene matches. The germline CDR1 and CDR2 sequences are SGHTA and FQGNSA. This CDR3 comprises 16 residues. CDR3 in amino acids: CASSLGRVAGSYEQYF. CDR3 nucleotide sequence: TGTGCCAGCAGCTTAGGAAGGGTAGCGGGGTCCTACGAGCAGTACTTC.

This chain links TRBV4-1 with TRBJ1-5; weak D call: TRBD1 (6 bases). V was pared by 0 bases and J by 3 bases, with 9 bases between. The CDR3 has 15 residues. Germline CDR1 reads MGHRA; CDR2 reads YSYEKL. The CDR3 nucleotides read TGCGCCAGCAGCCAAGACGGACAGTACAATCAGCCCCAGCATTTT. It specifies CASSQDGQYNQPQHF.

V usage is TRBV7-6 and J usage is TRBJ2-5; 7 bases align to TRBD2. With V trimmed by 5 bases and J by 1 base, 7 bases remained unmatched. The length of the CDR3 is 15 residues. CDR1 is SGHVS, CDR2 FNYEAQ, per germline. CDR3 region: CASSPVRTSQETQYF. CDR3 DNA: TGTGCCAGCAGCCCAGTTAGGACTAGCCAAGAGACCCAGTACTTC.

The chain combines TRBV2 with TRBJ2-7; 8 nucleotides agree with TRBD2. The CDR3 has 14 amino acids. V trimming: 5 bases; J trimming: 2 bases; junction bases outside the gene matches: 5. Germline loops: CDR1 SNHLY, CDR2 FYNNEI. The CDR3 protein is CASSLVAGPYEQYF. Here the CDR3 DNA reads TGTGCCAGCAGTTTGGTAGCGGGGCCCTACGAGCAGTACTTC. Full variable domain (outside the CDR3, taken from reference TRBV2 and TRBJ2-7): EPEVTQTPSHQVTQMGQEVILRCVPISNHLYFYWYRQILGQKVEFLVSFYNNEISEKSEIFDDQFSVERPDGSNFTLKIRSTKLEDSAMYFCASSLVAGPYEQYFGPGTRLTVT.

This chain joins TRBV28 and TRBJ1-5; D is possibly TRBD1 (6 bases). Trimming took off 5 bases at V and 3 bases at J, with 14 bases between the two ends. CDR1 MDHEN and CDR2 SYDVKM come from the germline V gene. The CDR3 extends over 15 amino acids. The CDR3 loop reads CASSASTGFNQPQHF. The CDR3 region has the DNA TGTGCCAGCAGTGCCTCGACAGGATTCAATCAGCCCCAGCATTTT. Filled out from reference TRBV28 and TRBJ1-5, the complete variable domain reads DVKVTQSSRYLVKRTGEKVFLECVQDMDHENMFWYRQDPGLGLRLIYFSYDVKMKEKGDIPEGYSVSREKKERFSLILESASTNQTSMYLCASSASTGFNQPQHFGDGTRLSIL.

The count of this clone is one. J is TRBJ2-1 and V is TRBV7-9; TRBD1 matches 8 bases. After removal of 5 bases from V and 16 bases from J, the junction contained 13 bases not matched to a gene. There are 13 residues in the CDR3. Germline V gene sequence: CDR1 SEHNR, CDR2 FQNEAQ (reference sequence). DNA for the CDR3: TGTGCCAGCAGCGCCGAAGCCGGGACAGGCCTCTTCTTC. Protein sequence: CASSAEAGTGLFF.

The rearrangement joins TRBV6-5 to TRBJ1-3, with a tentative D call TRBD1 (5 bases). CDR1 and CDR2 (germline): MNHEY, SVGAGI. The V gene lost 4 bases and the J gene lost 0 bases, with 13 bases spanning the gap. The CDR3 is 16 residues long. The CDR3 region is CASSSTGARSGNTIYF. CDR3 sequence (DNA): TGTGCCAGCAGTTCTACTGGGGCTCGCTCTGGAAACACCATATATTTT.

The CDR3 loop reads CASSRSGTTDTQYF. CDR3 nucleotide sequence: TGTGCCAGCAGCCGATCTGGGACTACAGATACGCAGTATTTT. The chain couples TRBV7-2 to TRBJ2-3, with a weak D call TRBD2 (6 bases). The germline CDR1 and CDR2 sequences are SGHTA and FQGNSA. V was pared by 5 bases and J by 3 bases, with 12 bases between. The CDR3 has 14 amino acids. The full variable domain, with the rest looked up from reference TRBV7-2 and TRBJ2-3, is GAGVSQSPSNKVTEKGKDVELRCDPISGHTALYWYRQSLGQGLEFLIYFQGNSAPDKSGLPSDRFSAERTGGSVSTLTIQRTQQEDSAVYLCASSRSGTTDTQYFGPGTRLTVL.